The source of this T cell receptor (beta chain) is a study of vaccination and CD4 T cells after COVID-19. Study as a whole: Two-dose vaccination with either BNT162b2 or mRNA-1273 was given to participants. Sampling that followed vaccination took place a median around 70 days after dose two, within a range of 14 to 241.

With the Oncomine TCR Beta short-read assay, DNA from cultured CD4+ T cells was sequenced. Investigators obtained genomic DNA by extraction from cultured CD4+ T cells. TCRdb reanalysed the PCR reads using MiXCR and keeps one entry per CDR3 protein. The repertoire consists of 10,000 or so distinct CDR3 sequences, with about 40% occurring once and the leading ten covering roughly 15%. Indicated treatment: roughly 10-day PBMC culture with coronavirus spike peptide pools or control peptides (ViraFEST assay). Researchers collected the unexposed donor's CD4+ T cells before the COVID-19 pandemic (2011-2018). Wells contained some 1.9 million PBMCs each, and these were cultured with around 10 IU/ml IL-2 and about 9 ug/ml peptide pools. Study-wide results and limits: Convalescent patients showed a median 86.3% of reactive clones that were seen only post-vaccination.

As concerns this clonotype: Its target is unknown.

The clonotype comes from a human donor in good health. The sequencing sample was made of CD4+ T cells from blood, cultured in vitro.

The CDR3 DNA sequence: TGTGCCAGCAGGATCCGCACAGATACGCAGTATTTT. As protein: CASRIRTDTQYF. This chain joins TRBV12-3 or TRBV12-4 and TRBJ2-3; D is uncertain. This CDR3 has 12 residues. With 6 bases removed from V and 1 base from J, the gap between germline ends came to 5 bases.